This TCR beta chain comes out of a study of identical twins. Notes on the study in general: Models underpredicted monozygotic twin sharing of out-of-frame TCR alpha. When twins shared out-of-frame alpha sequences, those sequences had excess low generation probability.

A few counts support this clonotype. Its antigen is as yet unknown. One entry per CDR3 protein results from TCRdb running MiXCR on the 5' RACE reads. The sample lists 520,000 or so distinct CDR3 sequences; approximately 22% were seen once. Germline assignment: CDR1 DFQATT and CDR2 SNEGSKA (reference sequence). The ends were cut back, 3 bases at V and 0 bases at J, with 10 bases in the middle. The CDR3 is 14 amino acids. This sample also belongs to another study, concerning T cells expressing NK-cell markers. As that study records: Most of the eight sequenced donors tested HCMV-seropositive; one tested seronegative. For several experiments, T cell sorting was restricted to the alpha-beta TCR population by means of an anti-gamma-delta TCR antibody.

V usage is TRBV20-1 and J usage is TRBJ2-3; D uncertain. Sequencing was done on a sample of CD4+ T cells sorted from blood. This receptor was obtained from a woman between 18 and 29 years old in good health. CDR3 protein: CSASHWDSTDTQYF. As DNA, the CDR3 is TGCAGTGCTAGTCACTGGGATAGCACAGATACGCAGTATTTT.